One sample yielded the 14 T cell receptor beta chains listed below, sequenced in a study of cytomegalovirus exposure and HLA in healthy donors. Vbeta (60) and Jbeta (13) primers were used in the PCR. This table comes from immunoSEQ multiplex PCR, and its TCRdb copy is limited to in-frame clones, with some not included. The table records under 200,000 clones, 76% of them present only once. The specimen sequenced was PBMCs. These receptors originate from a man aged 55 to 70 in good health and CMV-seronegative.

This clone has only a few counts. This chain connects TRBV7-9 to TRBJ1-1; D remains unclear. Germline CDR1 is SEHNR and CDR2 is FQNEAQ (reference sequence). Deletions cut 2 bases from V and 5 bases from J, with 12 bases between. The length of the CDR3 is 14 residues. CDR3 loop: CASSLHSSWTEAFF. CDR3 bases: TGTGCCAGCAGCTTACACTCTTCTTGGACTGAAGCTTTCTTT.

In the case of this clone: The germline gene is not matched at one end of the junction; a read error may be the cause. This chain joins TRBV27 and TRBJ1-2; D remains unclear. Per the germline V gene, CDR1 is MNHEY and CDR2 is SMNVEV (reference sequence). The CDR3 sequence is 13 residues long. This chain's CDR3 is CAISLKGDYGYTF. The CDR3 nucleotides read TGTGCCATCAGTTTGAAGGGAGACTATGGCTACACCTTC.

The V gene is TRBV21-1, the J gene TRBJ2-1; the table's D call, TRBD1, has no DNA check behind it. TRBV21-1 is described as a pseudogene. The CDR3 runs 18 residues. The CDR3 sequence: CASSKGSWGQTRNNEQFF. The CDR3 nucleotides read TGTGCCAGCAGCAAAGGATCCTGGGGACAGACTAGAAACAATGAGCAGTTCTTC.

Turning to this clone: The sample has other DNA sequences that encode this CDR3 too. V usage is TRBV7-9 and J usage is TRBJ2-1, with 10 bases identical to TRBD2. V lost 5 bases, J lost 2 bases, and 6 bases stayed unmatched. The CDR3 runs to 16 residues. Germline CDR1 is SEHNR and CDR2 is FQNEAQ (reference sequence). CDR3 amino acids: CASSLSLAGTYNEQFF. DNA of the CDR3: TGTGCCAGCAGCCTATCACTAGCGGGAACCTACAATGAGCAGTTCTTC.

This clone was detected only a few times. This chain uses TRBV14 with TRBJ1-1; no reliable D call. The length of the CDR3 is 16 residues. V was pared by 0 bases and J by 5 bases, with 16 bases between. The germline V gene encodes CDR1 SGHDN and CDR2 FVKESK. The CDR3 loop reads CASSQELGRPATEAFF. The CDR3 nucleotides read TGTGCCAGCAGCCAAGAATTGGGCCGACCGGCGACTGAAGCTTTCTTT.

The chain couples TRBV7-9 to TRBJ1-1; D is unresolved. Trimming stripped 5 bases from V and 0 bases from J, with 10 bases between. Germline V CDR1 and CDR2: SEHNR, FQNEAQ (reference sequence). The CDR3 runs 14 residues. The CDR3, as DNA: TGTGCCAGCAGCCTTCACACACTGAACACTGAAGCTTTCTTT. Protein sequence: CASSLHTLNTEAFF.

A few counts support this clone. The chain links TRBV5-4 to TRBJ1-3, with 7 bases fitting TRBD1. V dropped 2 bases and J dropped 4; count of bases not matched to a gene: 3. Germline CDR1 is SGHNT and CDR2 is YYREEE (reference sequence). The CDR3 consists of 14 residues. For the CDR3, the DNA is TGTGCCAGCAGCTTCGACAGGGCCGGAAACACCATATATTTT. It yields the protein CASSFDRAGNTIYF.

Worth noting for this clone: Other DNA sequences within the sample encode an identical CDR3. The rearrangement joins TRBV11-3 to TRBJ2-3; D remains ambiguous. The CDR3 runs 14 residues. Germline V gives CDR1 SGHNT, CDR2 YENEEA. Trimming took 1 base from V and 3 from J, leaving 8 bases between them. Here the CDR3 reads CASSLGRSTDTQYF. Here the CDR3 DNA reads TGTGCCAGCAGCTTAGGAAGGAGTACAGATACGCAGTATTTT. Looking up the rest from reference TRBV11-3 and TRBJ2-3 gives the full variable domain: EAGVVQSPRYKIIEKKQPVAFWCNPISGHNTLYWYLQNLGQGPELLIRYENEEAVDDSQLPKDRFSAERLKGVDSTLKIQPAELGDSAVYLCASSLGRSTDTQYFGPGTRLTVL.

The CDR3 bases are TGTGCCAGCAGCACAACTAGCGCCGGGGAGCTGTTTTTT. It codes for CASSTTSAGELFF. This chain uses TRBV9 with TRBJ2-2, with 7 bases identical to TRBD2. CDR1 is SGDLS and CDR2 is YYNGEE in the germline V gene. Unmatched junction bases numbered 3, after V lost 4 bases and J lost 6 bases. The CDR3 length is 13 residues.

The V and J genes are TRBV28 and TRBJ2-5; 8 positions agree with TRBD2. This CDR3 region has 14 residues. Germline trimming cut 4 bases from V and 6 bases from J; bases unmatched to any gene: 7. The V gene's germline CDR1 is MDHEN and CDR2 SYDVKM. DNA of the CDR3: TGTGCCAGCAGTTCCGGGGGGGGCCGAAAGACCCAGTACTTC. This gives the protein CASSSGGGRKTQYF.

The table lists this clone with a few counts. Written as DNA, the CDR3 is TGTGCCACCAGCGGAGGGACAGCCCAAGAGACCCAGTACTTC. Protein product: CATSGGTAQETQYF. The gene calls are TRBV15 and TRBJ2-5; the D gene is possibly TRBD1 (7 bases). Per germline, CDR1 LNHNV and CDR2 YYDKDF (reference sequence). There are 14 residues in the CDR3. V gave up 5 bases and J gave up 1 base, with 11 bases separating them. Complete variable domain (other parts from reference TRBV15 and TRBJ2-5): DAMVIQNPRYQVTQFGKPVTLSCSQTLNHNVMYWYQQKSSQAPKLLFHYYDKDFNNEADTPDNFQSRRPNTSFCFLDIRSPGLGDTAMYLCATSGGTAQETQYFGPGTRLLVL.

CDR3 in amino acids: CAWGLVDYEQYF. CDR3 nucleotide sequence: TGTGCCTGGGGACTAGTTGATTACGAGCAGTACTTC. The chain uses TRBV30 and TRBJ2-7, with 7 nucleotides matching TRBD2. CDR3 length equals 12 residues. Trimming at V came to 5 bases and at J to 4 bases, leaving 5 bases not matched to a gene. The germline CDR1 and CDR2 sequences are GTSNPN and SVGIG (reference sequence).

This chain uses TRBV7-9 with TRBJ1-1; unclear D gene. Germline lookup yields CDR1 SEHNR and CDR2 FQNEAQ (reference sequence). The CDR3 runs 13 residues. V was pared by 2 bases and J by 4 bases, with 8 bases between. The CDR3: CASSLSGSTEAFF. The CDR3 nucleotides read TGTGCCAGCAGCTTATCGGGATCCACTGAAGCTTTCTTT.

The J gene is TRBJ1-5, the V gene TRBV7-2; 9 bases fit TRBD1. The CDR3 contains 16 residues. Germline V gene sequence: CDR1 SGHTA, CDR2 FQGNSA. The ends lost 2 bases at V and 3 bases at J; junction bases unmatched: 5. DNA of the CDR3: TGTGCCAGCAGCTTAAACGGACAGGGGATCAATCAGCCCCAGCATTTT. Protein product: CASSLNGQGINQPQHF.